Sequencing of this T cell receptor beta chain was carried out in a study of tumor and adjacent non-tumor tissue in lung cancer. This sample's RNA came from whole unsorted tissue. This non-tumor lung sample came from over 3 cm beyond the tumor edge. Chemotherapy-naive patients with new lung cancer underwent thoracic surgery in China, August–late 2014. Study-level findings and limits: Tumor tissue had significantly higher TCR diversity than normal lung.

With 4 bases clipped from V and 3 bases from J, the junction kept 7 bases outside the gene matches. This CDR3 has 16 amino acids. Germline-derived CDR1 and CDR2 are ENHRY and SYGVKD. TCRbeta libraries were built with three rounds of nested PCR, modified from ARM-PCR. TCRdb used MiXCR to reprocess the multiplex PCR reads, holding one entry per CDR3 protein. This sample carries 40,000 or so distinct CDR3 sequences, 60% of them seen once, and the ten largest clones take 45% to 50%. This clonotype was seen repeatedly, ten times or more. What it binds is not known. This chain joins TRBV10-3 and TRBJ2-7, with TRBD1 matching over 12 bases. The sample was distant non-tumor lung tissue. The clonotype comes from a man aged 45-60 years with non-small cell lung cancer. The CDR3 loop is CAISAGGTGGFYEQYF. The DNA of the CDR3 is TGTGCCATCAGTGCGGGGGGGACAGGGGGCTTCTACGAGCAGTACTTC.